Here is one T cell receptor (beta chain) with its context. The entry originates in a study of shared clonotypes between healthy human individuals. Genomic DNA of every subset was divided equally among multiple immunoSEQ plates. Sequencing was performed with immunoSEQ multiplex PCR; in TCRdb, only in-frame clones are kept and a portion is missing. The data show 600,000 or so clones, with 98% seen just once and less than 0.35% held by the top ten. Terminally differentiated effector memory CD45RA+ cells were excluded by CCR7 positive selection of CD45RO-negative cells. CDR3 size: 15 residues. V was trimmed by 2 bases and J by 0 bases, leaving 7 bases between them. CDR1 and CDR2 (germline): KGHSH, LQKENI.

The receptor's source is a man in his thirties or forties in good health. This chain connects TRBV18 to TRBJ1-4; no definite D call. Sequencing was carried out using naive CD8+ T cells sorted from blood. In nucleotides, the CDR3 is TGTGCCAGCTCACCATCAGATACAACTAATGAAAAACTGTTTTTT. It encodes CASSPSDTTNEKLFF.